The source of this T cell receptor (beta chain) is a study of graft-versus-host responses after intestinal transplantation. Background on the study: For 2 to 4 years after anti-thymocyte globulin induction, all recipients took tacrolimus and steroids.

V lost 6 bases to trimming and J lost 0 bases, with 7 bases between them. CDR1 is SGHRS and CDR2 is YFSETQ in the germline V gene. This CDR3 contains 12 residues. Some 200,000 CFSE-labeled responder cells were plated with some 200,000 irradiated, violet-dye-labeled stimulator cells. This clone is medium-sized by share. Sequencing was performed with immunoSEQ multiplex PCR; in TCRdb, only in-frame clones are kept and a portion is missing. The data show about 15,000 clones, approximately 40% seen once. Study-wide findings and caveats: Association was observed between peak circulating GvH clone levels and early post-transplant HvG declines.

Sample: alloreactive CD8+ T cells from a mixed lymphocyte reaction culture, taken before intestinal transplant. Subset noted: CFSE-low proliferating T cells sorted from roughly 6-day pre-transplant mixed lymphocyte reaction (GvH or HvG direction). The sequence was collected from a human patient who received an intestinal transplant. V and J are TRBV5-1 and TRBJ2-7; D possibly corresponds to TRBD1 (6 bases). CDR3 residues: CASKDSSYEQYF. The CDR3 nucleotides read TGCGCCAGCAAGGACAGCTCCTACGAGCAGTACTTC. The variable domain in full, with the rest retrieved from reference TRBV5-1 and TRBJ2-7, is KAGVTQTPRYLIKTRGQQVTLSCSPISGHRSVSWYQQTPGQGLQFLFEYFSETQRNKGNFPGRFSGRQFSNSRSEMNVSTLELGDSALYLCASKDSSYEQYFGPGTRLTVT.